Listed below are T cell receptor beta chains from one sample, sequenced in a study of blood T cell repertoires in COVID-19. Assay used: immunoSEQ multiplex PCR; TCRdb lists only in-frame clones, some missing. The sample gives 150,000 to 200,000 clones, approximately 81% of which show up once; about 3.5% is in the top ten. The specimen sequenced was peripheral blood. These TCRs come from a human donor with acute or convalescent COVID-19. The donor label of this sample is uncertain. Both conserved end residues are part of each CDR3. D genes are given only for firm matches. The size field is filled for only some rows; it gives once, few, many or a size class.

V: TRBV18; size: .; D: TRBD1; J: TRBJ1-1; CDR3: CASSRTGNTEAFF; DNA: TGTGCCAGCTCTCGGACAGGGAACACTGAAGCTTTCTTT
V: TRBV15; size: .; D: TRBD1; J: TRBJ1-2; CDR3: CATSRNPGQLPAYGYTF; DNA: TGTGCCACCAGCAGAAATCCGGGACAGCTTCCCGCCTATGGCTACACCTTC
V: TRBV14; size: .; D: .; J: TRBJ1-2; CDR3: CASSDQQNYGYTF; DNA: TGTGCCAGCAGCGATCAACAGAACTATGGCTACACCTTC
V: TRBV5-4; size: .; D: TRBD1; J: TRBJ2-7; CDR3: CASSRTGTGYEQYF; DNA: TGTGCCAGCAGCCGAACCGGGACAGGGTACGAGCAGTACTTC
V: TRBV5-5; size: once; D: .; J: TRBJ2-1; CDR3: CASSLGLREQFF; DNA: TGTGCCAGCAGCTTGGGCCTGCGGGAGCAGTTCTTC
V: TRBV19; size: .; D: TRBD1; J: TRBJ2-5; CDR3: CASSIGGTGVETQYF; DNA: TGTGCCAGTAGTATAGGTGGGACAGGGGTAGAGACCCAGTACTTC
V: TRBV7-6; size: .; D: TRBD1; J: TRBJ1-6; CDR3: CASSTGQGKNSPLHF; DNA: TGTGCCAGCAGCACAGGACAGGGGAAAAATTCACCCCTCCACTTT
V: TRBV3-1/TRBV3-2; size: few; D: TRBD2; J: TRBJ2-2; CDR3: CASSQGLAGGTGELFF; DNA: TGTGCCAGCAGCCAAGGACTAGCGGGGGGCACCGGGGAGCTGTTTTTT
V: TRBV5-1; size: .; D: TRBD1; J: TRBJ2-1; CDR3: CASRYGQGNYNEQFF; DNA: TGCGCCAGCAGGTACGGACAGGGAAACTACAATGAGCAGTTCTTC
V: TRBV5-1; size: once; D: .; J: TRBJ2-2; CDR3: CASGLETANTGELFF; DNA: TGCGCCAGCGGGCTGGAGACAGCGAACACCGGGGAGCTGTTTTTT
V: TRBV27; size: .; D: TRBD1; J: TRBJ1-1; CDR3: CASSSRTGVDTEAFF; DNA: TGTGCCAGCAGTTCTAGAACAGGGGTGGACACTGAAGCTTTCTTT
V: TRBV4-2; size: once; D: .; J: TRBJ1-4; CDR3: CASSQDLSGGREKLFF; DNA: TGTGCCAGCAGCCAAGATCTATCGGGGGGTCGTGAAAAACTGTTTTTT
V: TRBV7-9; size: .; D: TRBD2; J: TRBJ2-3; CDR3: CASSFGGADTQYF; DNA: TGTGCCAGCAGCTTCGGGGGGGCAGATACGCAGTATTTT
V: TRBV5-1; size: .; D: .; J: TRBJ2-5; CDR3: CASSPGANLETQYF; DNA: TGCGCCAGCAGCCCTGGGGCCAACCTAGAGACCCAGTACTTC
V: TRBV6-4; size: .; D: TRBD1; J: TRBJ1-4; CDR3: CASSGAKTGIATNEKLFF; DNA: TGTGCCAGCAGTGGGGCCAAGACAGGGATTGCAACTAATGAAAAACTGTTTTTT
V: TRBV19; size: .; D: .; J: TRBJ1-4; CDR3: CASSMYGGNSEKLFF; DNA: TGTGCCAGTAGTATGTATGGGGGCAATAGTGAAAAACTGTTTTTT
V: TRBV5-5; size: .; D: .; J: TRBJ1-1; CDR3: CASSFQTVNTEAFF; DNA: TGTGCCAGCAGCTTCCAAACTGTGAACACTGAAGCTTTCTTT
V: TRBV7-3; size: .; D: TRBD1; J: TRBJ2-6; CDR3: CASSRGTGIGGANVLTF; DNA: TGTGCCAGCAGCCGAGGGACAGGGATCGGTGGGGCCAACGTCCTGACTTTC
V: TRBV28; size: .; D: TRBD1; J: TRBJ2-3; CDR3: CASTYTHPGQFTDTQYF; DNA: TGTGCCAGCACCTATACTCATCCGGGACAGTTCACAGATACGCAGTATTTT
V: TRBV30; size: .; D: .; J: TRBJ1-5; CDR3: CAWSSLNSPNQPQHF; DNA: TGTGCCTGGAGTTCGTTAAACAGCCCCAATCAGCCCCAGCATTTT
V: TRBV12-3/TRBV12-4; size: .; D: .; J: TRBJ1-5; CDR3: CASSLQGHQPQHF; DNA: TGTGCCAGCAGCCTACAGGGCCATCAGCCCCAGCATTTT
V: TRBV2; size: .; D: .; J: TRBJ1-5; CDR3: CATRDSPAGNQPQHF; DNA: TGTGCCACCAGGGACTCCCCGGCCGGGAATCAGCCCCAGCATTTT
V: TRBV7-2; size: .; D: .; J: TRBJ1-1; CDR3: CASSLDRLWGEAFF; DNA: TGTGCCAGCAGCTTAGACAGGCTTTGGGGTGAAGCTTTCTTT
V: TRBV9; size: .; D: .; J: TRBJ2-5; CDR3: CASSVGGRGGVSWAQYF; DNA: TGTGCCAGCAGCGTAGGAGGAAGGGGGGGCGTATCCTGGGCCCAGTACTTC
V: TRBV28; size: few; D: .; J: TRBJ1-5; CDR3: CASSLLARYSNQPQHF; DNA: TGTGCCAGCAGTTTATTGGCCAGATATAGCAATCAGCCCCAGCATTTT
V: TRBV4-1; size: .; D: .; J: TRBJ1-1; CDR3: CASSQPLERYEAFF; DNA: TGCGCCAGCAGCCAACCGCTCGAGAGGTATGAAGCTTTCTTT
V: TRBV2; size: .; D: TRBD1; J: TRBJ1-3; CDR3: CASSAVDRVSGNTIYF; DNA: TGTGCCAGCAGTGCCGTAGACAGGGTGTCAGGAAACACCATATATTTT
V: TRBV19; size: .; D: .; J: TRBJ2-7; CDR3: CASSYGQTYEQYF; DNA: TGTGCCAGTAGCTACGGACAGACCTACGAGCAGTACTTC
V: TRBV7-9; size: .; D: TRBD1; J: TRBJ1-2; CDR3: CASSLATGGGYGYTF; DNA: TGTGCCAGCAGCTTAGCGACAGGGGGCGGCTATGGCTACACCTTC
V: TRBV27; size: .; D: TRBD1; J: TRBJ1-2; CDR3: CASSTDRGISHYGYTF; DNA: TGTGCCAGCAGCACGGACAGGGGCATAAGTCACTATGGCTACACCTTC
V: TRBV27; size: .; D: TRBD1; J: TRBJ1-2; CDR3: CASSFGTAFNYGYTF; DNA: TGTGCCAGCAGTTTCGGGACAGCTTTTAACTATGGCTACACCTTC
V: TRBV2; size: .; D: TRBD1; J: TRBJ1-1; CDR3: CASNVPRTGGRNTEAFF; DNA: TGTGCCAGCAATGTTCCCCGGACAGGGGGCAGGAACACTGAAGCTTTCTTT
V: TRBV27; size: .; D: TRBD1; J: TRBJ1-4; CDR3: CASSRQGTNEKLFF; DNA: TGTGCCAGCAGTCGACAGGGCACTAATGAAAAACTGTTTTTT
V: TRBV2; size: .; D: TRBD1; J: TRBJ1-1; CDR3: CANSGQSLNTEAFF; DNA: TGTGCCAACTCGGGACAGTCCCTGAACACTGAAGCTTTCTTT
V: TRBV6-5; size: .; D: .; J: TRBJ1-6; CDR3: CASRLGGYNSPLHF; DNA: TGTGCCAGCAGATTGGGAGGTTATAATTCACCCCTCCACTTT
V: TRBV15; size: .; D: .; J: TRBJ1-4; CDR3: CATSRVWGQSTNEKLFF; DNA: TGTGCCACCAGCAGAGTTTGGGGCCAGTCAACTAATGAAAAACTGTTTTTT
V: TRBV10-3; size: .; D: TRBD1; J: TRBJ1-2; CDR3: CAISRQGNYGYTF; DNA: TGTGCCATCAGTCGACAGGGGAACTATGGCTACACCTTC
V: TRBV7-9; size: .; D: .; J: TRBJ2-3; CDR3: CATSWQGSTDTQYF; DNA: TGTGCCACGTCGTGGCAGGGAAGCACAGATACGCAGTATTTT